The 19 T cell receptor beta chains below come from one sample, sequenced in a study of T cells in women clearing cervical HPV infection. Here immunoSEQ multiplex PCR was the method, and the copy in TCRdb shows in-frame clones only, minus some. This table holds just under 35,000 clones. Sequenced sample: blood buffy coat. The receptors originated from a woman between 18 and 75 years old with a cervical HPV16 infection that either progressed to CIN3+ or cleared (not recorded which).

The part of the CDR3 DNA that was read is TGCGCCAGCAGCCAACTACCCCAAGAGACC. Amino acid sequence: CASSQLPQET. The CDR3 in full is CASSQLPQETQYF. The rearrangement joins TRBV5-1 to TRBJ2-5; D uncertain. The CDR3 end is not reached by the read, which stops 3 residues before it; the germline J gene fills it in. Trimming took off 4 bases at V and 1 base at J, with 8 bases between the two ends. Germline CDR1 and CDR2: SGHRS and YFSETQ. This CDR3 is built from 13 residues.

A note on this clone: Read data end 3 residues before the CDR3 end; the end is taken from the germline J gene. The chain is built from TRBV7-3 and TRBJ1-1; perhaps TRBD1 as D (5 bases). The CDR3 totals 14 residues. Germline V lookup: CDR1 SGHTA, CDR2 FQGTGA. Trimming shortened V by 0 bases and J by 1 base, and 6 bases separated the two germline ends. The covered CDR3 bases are TGTGCCAGCAGCTTAACGGGGGGGAACACTGAA. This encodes CASSLTGGNTE. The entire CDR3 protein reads CASSLTGGNTEAFF.

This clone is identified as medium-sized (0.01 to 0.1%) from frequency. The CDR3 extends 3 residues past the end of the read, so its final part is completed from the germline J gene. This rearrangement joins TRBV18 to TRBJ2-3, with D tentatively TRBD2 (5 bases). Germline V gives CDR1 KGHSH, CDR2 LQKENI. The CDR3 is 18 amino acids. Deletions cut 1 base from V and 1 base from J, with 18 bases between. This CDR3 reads CASSPRSLRAGGTDTQYF. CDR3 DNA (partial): TGTGCCAGCTCACCACGTTCACTACGTGCGGGTGGCACAGATACG.

The sequenced CDR3 bases are TGTGCCAGCAGCGCGCGGGAGGGCCCCTACAATGAG. Translating gives CASSAREGPYNE. The full CDR3 protein reads CASSAREGPYNEQFF. V is TRBV7-9 and J is TRBJ2-1; 9 bases agree with TRBD2. The CDR3 end falls 3 residues outside the read, so it is completed with the germline J gene. Germline loops: CDR1 SEHNR, CDR2 FQNEAQ (reference sequence). This CDR3 region has 15 residues. V shed 5 bases, J shed 2 bases, and the junction held 4 bases outside the gene matches.

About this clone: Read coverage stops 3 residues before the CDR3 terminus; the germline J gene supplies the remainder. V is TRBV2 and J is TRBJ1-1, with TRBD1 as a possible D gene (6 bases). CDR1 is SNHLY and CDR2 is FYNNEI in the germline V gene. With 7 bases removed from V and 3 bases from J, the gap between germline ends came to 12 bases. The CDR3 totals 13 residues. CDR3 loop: CASKVNRDTEAFF. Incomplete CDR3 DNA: TGTGCCAGCAAAGTAAACAGGGACACTGAA.

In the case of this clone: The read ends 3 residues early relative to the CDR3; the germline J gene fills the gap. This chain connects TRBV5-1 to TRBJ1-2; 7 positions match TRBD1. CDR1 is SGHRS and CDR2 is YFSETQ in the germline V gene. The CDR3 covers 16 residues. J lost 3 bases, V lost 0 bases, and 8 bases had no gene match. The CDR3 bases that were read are TGCGCCAGCAGCTTGGACAGGGGAGGTCTGGACTATGGC. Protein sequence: CASSLDRGGLDYG. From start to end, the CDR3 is CASSLDRGGLDYGYTF. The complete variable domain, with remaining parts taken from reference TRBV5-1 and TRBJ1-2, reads KAGVTQTPRYLIKTRGQQVTLSCSPISGHRSVSWYQQTPGQGLQFLFEYFSETQRNKGNFPGRFSGRQFSNSRSEMNVSTLELGDSALYLCASSLDRGGLDYGYTFGSGTRLTVV.

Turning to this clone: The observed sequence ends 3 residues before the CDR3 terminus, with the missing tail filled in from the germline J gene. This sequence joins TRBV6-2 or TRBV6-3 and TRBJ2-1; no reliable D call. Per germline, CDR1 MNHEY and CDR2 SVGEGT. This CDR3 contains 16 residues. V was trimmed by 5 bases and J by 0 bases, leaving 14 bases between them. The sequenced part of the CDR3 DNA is TGTGCCAGCAGTGGCGACTTCGCCTACTCCTACAATGAG. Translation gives CASSGDFAYSYNE. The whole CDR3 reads CASSGDFAYSYNEQFF.

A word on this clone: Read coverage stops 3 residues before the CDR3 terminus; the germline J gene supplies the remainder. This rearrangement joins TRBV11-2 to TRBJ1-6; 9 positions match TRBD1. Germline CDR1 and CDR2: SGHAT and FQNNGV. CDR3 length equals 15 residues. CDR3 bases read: TGTGCCAGCAGCTTAATCCCCCCCGGGACAGGGCCC. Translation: CASSLIPPGTGP. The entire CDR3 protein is CASSLIPPGTGPLHF.

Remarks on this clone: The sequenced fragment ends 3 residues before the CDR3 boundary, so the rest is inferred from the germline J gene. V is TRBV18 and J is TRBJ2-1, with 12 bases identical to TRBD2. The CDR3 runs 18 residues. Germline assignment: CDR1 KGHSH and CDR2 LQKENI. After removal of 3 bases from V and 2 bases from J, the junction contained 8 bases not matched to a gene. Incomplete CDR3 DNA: TGTGCCAGCTCACCGAGTTACCTAGCGGGAGGGACCTACAATGAG. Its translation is CASSPSYLAGGTYNE. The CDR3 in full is CASSPSYLAGGTYNEQFF.

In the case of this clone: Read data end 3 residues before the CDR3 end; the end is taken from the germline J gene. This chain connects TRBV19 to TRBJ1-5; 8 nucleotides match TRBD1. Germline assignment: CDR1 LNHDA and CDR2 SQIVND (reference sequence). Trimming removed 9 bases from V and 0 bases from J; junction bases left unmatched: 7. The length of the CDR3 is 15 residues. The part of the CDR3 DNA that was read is TGTGCCAGCCAGCAGGGGGCTTATAGCAATCAGCCC. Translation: CASQQGAYSNQP. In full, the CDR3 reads CASQQGAYSNQPQHF.

CDR3: CAIRSGTGTYEQYF. The part of the CDR3 DNA that was read is TGTGCCATCAGGTCCGGGACAGGGACCTACGAG. The chain recombines TRBV10-3 with TRBJ2-7; 9 bases fit TRBD1. The read terminates 3 residues before the CDR3 end, so the remaining end is supplied by the germline J gene. The CDR3 contains 14 residues. V lost 6 bases and J lost 2; bases outside the gene matches: 5. Germline V gene data show CDR1 as ENHRY and CDR2 as SYGVKD.

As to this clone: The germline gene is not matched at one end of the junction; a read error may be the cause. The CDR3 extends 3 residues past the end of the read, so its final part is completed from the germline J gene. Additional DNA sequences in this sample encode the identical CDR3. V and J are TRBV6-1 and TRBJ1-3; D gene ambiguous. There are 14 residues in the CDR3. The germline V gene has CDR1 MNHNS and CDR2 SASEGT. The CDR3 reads CASSALGAGNTIYF. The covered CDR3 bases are TGTGCCAGCAGTGCCCTAGGAGCCGGAAACACA.

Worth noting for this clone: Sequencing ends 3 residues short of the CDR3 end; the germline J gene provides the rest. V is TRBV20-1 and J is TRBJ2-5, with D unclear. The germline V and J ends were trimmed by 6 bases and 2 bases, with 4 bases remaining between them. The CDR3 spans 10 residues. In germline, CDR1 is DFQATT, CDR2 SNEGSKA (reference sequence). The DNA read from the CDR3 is TGCAGTGCGAGGCAAGAGACC. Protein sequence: CSARQET. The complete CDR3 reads CSARQETQYF.

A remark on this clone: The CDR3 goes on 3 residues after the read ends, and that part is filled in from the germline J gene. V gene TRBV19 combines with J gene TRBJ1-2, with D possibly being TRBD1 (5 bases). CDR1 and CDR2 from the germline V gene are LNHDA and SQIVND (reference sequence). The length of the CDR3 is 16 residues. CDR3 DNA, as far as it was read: TGTGCCAGTAGTAAAGGCCGGGACTACCCCTACAATGAC. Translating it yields CASSKGRDYPYND. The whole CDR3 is CASSKGRDYPYNDYTF.

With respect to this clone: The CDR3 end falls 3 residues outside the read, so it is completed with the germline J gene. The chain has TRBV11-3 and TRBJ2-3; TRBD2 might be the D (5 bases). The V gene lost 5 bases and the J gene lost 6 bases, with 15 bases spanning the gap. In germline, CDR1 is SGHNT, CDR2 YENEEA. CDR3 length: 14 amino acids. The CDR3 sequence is CASSPRRQRDTQYF. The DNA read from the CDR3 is TGTGCCAGCAGCCCACGAAGGCAGCGGGATACG.

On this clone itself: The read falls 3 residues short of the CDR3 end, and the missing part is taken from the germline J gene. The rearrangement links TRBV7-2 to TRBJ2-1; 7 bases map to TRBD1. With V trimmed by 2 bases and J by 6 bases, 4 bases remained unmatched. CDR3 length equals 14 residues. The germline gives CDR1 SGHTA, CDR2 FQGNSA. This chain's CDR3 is CASSLSRGTNEQFF. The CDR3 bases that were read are TGTGCCAGCAGCTTATCCAGGGGGACCAATGAG.

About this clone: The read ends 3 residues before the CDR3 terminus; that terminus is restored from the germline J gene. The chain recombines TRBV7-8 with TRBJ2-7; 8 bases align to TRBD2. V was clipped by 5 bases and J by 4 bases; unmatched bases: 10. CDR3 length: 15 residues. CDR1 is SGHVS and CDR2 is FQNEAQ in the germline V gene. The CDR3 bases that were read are TGTGCCAGCAGCCCAAGAGAAGCGGGAGATTACGAG. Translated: CASSPREAGDYE. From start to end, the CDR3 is CASSPREAGDYEQYF.

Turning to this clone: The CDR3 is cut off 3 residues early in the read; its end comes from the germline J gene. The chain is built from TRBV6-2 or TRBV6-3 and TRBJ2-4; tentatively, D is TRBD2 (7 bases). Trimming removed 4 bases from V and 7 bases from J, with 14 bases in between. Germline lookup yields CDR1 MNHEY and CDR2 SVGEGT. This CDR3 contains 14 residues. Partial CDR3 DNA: TGTGCCAGCAGTTTCAAAAGGGGGGGCAACATT. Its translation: CASSFKRGGNI. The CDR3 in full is CASSFKRGGNIQYF.

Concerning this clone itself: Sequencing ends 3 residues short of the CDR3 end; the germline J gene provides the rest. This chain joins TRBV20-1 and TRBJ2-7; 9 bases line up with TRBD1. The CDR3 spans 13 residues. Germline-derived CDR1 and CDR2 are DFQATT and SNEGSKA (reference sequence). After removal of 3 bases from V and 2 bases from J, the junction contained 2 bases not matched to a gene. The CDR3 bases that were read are TGCAGTGCTAGGGGGACAGGGACCTACGAG. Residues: CSARGTGTYE. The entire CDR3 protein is CSARGTGTYEQYF.